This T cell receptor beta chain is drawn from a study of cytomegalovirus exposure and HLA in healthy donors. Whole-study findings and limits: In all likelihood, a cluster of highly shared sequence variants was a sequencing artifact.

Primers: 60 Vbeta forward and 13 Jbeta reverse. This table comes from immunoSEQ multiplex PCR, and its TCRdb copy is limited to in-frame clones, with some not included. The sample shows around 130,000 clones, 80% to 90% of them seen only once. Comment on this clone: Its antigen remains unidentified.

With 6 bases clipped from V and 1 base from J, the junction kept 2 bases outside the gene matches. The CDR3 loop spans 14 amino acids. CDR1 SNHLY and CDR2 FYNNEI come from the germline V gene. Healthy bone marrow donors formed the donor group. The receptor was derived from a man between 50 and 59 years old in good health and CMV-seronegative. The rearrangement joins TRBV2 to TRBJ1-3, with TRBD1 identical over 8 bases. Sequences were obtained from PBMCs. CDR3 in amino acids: CASSGQGSGNTIYF. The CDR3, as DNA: TGTGCCAGCAGCGGACAGGGATCTGGAAACACCATATATTTT. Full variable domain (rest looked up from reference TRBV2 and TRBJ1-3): EPEVTQTPSHQVTQMGQEVILRCVPISNHLYFYWYRQILGQKVEFLVSFYNNEISEKSEIFDDQFSVERPDGSNFTLKIRSTKLEDSAMYFCASSGQGSGNTIYFGEGSWLTVV.